The T cell receptor (beta chain) described here comes from a study of blood T cell repertoires in COVID-19. Study as a whole: Both acute and convalescent COVID-19 samples were obtained from the United States, Italy and Spain. Sample material is recorded as cDNA or gDNA derived from T cells, B-cell-depleted T cells, or PBMCs.

The V and J ends lost 5 bases and 6 bases, in that order; junction bases with no gene match: 3. Germline V lookup: CDR1 SGHAT, CDR2 FQNNGV. The CDR3 has 14 amino acids. Here immunoSEQ multiplex PCR was the method, and the copy in TCRdb shows in-frame clones only, minus some. The sample lists about 46,000 clones, about nine tenths occurring once. The TCR comes from a human donor in a cohort sampled during active COVID-19. The V call is TRBV11-2, the J call TRBJ1-4; 10 positions agree with TRBD1. The sample consisted of peripheral blood. CDR3 nucleotide sequence: TGTGCCAGCAGCAGGGACAGGGGTTATGAAAAACTGTTTTTT. Amino acid sequence: CASSRDRGYEKLFF.